Below are 31 T cell receptor beta chains sequenced from a single sample in a study of cytomegalovirus exposure and HLA in healthy donors listed by TCRdb under 2017. Libraries were prepared through the immunoSEQ multiplex PCR assay. For the multiplex PCR, a mixture combining 60 forward primers for TCR Vbeta segments and 13 reverse primers for TCR Jbeta segments was used. As stored in TCRdb, this immuneACCESS dataset retains in-frame rearrangements with V and J assigned. A fraction of the clones does not appear; measured against another copy, unresolved V genes explain less than half of the discrepancy, and the remainder lacks a known reason. Present in this sample are about 160,000 clones, around 88% of which were seen just once. The biggest ten clones account for nearly 2% of the sample. The sequenced sample consisted of PBMCs. Every receptor here comes from a woman under 30 in good health and CMV-seronegative.

This clone was observed many times. The DNA of the CDR3 is TGTGCCAGCAGCTTGGGACAGGGCAGCAATCAGCCCCAGCATTTT. As protein: CASSLGQGSNQPQHF. The gene calls are TRBV5-5 and TRBJ1-5; 7 nucleotides align to TRBD1. Trimming removed 0 bases from V and 1 base from J; junction bases left unmatched: 1. This CDR3 is 15 amino acids long. Germline CDR1 reads SGHKS; CDR2 reads YYEKEE (reference sequence).

This chain joins TRBV6-1 and TRBJ1-2; no reliable D call. The CDR3 spans 14 residues. Germline V gene lookup returns CDR1 MNHNS and CDR2 SASEGT. Trimming cost V 1 base and J 6 bases, with 12 bases left between them. The CDR3 nucleotides read TGTGCCAGCAGTGAAGTATTAACGGGGAATGGCTACACCTTC. This translates into CASSEVLTGNGYTF.

The chain links TRBV25-1 to TRBJ2-5, with 7 bases that match TRBD1. Germline V gene data show CDR1 as MGHDK and CDR2 as SYGVNS. This CDR3 has 13 residues. V trimming: 4 bases; J trimming: 4 bases; junction bases outside the gene matches: 3. The CDR3 sequence: CASSGGQRETQYF. The CDR3 nucleotides are TGTGCCAGCAGTGGGGGACAGAGAGAGACCCAGTACTTC.

The chain couples TRBV2 to TRBJ1-2; D possibly corresponds to TRBD1 (5 bases). The CDR3 has 14 amino acids. V was pared by 7 bases and J by 1 base, with 13 bases between. Germline lookup yields CDR1 SNHLY and CDR2 FYNNEI. The CDR3 loop reads CASIGAGFNYGYTF. The DNA of the CDR3 is TGTGCCAGCATTGGGGCAGGATTTAACTATGGCTACACCTTC.

This clone was counted between two and nine times. Other DNA sequences in the sample encode the same CDR3. V gene TRBV7-2 combines with J gene TRBJ1-5; D unresolved. This CDR3 has 12 residues. V lost 1 base and J 6 bases, leaving 4 bases between the germline ends. Germline V lookup: CDR1 SGHTA, CDR2 FQGNSA. CDR3 sequence (DNA): TGTGCCAGCAGCTTAGATAGTCAGCCCCAGCATTTT. It encodes CASSLDSQPQHF.

This rearrangement joins TRBV7-9 to TRBJ1-5; TRBD1 matches at 10 bases. The trim removed 6 bases at V and 6 bases at J, leaving 14 bases unmatched. Germline V lookup: CDR1 SEHNR, CDR2 FQNEAQ (reference sequence). This CDR3 is built from 17 residues. The CDR3 nucleotides are TGTGCCAGCAGACAACGCGAGGGGGACAGGGGAGTTCAGCCCCAGCATTTT. Its translation: CASRQREGDRGVQPQHF.

The rearrangement joins TRBV4-1 to TRBJ2-1; 7 bases line up with TRBD2. With V trimmed by 2 bases and J by 7 bases, 14 bases remained unmatched. CDR3 size: 17 residues. CDR1 is MGHRA and CDR2 is YSYEKL in the germline V gene. CDR3 protein: CASSQLLRDYPINEQFF. The CDR3 DNA sequence: TGCGCCAGCAGCCAACTCCTCCGGGACTACCCGATTAATGAGCAGTTCTTC.

Regarding this clone: Compared with germline, one end of the junction differs, possibly owing to a read error. The J gene is TRBJ1-4, the V gene TRBV5-1, with a weak D call TRBD1 (5 bases). Germline V gives CDR1 SGHRS, CDR2 YFSETQ. The CDR3 is made up of 16 amino acids. CDR3 DNA: TGCACCAGCAGCCGGGGGACGGGGAAGACTAATGAAAAACTGTTTTTT. Protein product: CTSSRGTGKTNEKLFF.

This chain links TRBV29-1 with TRBJ2-5, with a weak D call TRBD2 (6 bases). CDR1 is SQVTM and CDR2 is ANQGSEA in the germline V gene. The CDR3 covers 18 residues. The V end lost 0 bases, the J end lost 5 bases, and 25 bases lay between the germline ends. The CDR3 protein is CSVEDLPPRQGGVETQYF. CDR3 sequence (DNA): TGCAGCGTTGAAGATCTTCCCCCCCGGCAGGGAGGCGTGGAGACCCAGTACTTC.

This sequence joins TRBV4-1 and TRBJ1-6, with D possibly matching TRBD1 (5 bases). The V end was cut by 8 bases, the J end by 9 bases, with 20 bases between. CDR3 size: 15 residues. Per germline, CDR1 MGHRA and CDR2 YSYEKL. CDR3 DNA sequence: TGCGCCAGCCAGGATACGGGCAGGGTGGGTTCACCCCTCCACTTT. Translation: CASQDTGRVGSPLHF.

The rearrangement uses TRBV13 and TRBJ1-4; TRBD1 matches 10 bases. There are 19 residues in the CDR3. Germline V lookup: CDR1 PRHDT, CDR2 FYEKMQ (reference sequence). The J segment lost 4 bases and the V segment lost 5 bases, leaving 16 bases of the junction unmatched. The CDR3 loop is CASSVNRDRGFLGNEKLFF. Here the CDR3 DNA reads TGTGCCAGCAGCGTCAACCGGGACAGGGGTTTTCTCGGTAATGAAAAACTGTTTTTT.

J is TRBJ1-4 and V is TRBV7-8; D is undetermined. Germline-derived CDR1 and CDR2 are SGHVS and FQNEAQ. The CDR3 consists of 15 residues. V lost 5 bases and J 4 bases, leaving 14 bases between the germline ends. This CDR3 reads CASSPHSRLNEKLFF. The CDR3 nucleotides read TGTGCCAGCAGCCCGCACTCCCGCCTTAATGAAAAACTGTTTTTT.

This clone has just one count. This chain connects TRBV11-2 to TRBJ1-2, with D maybe TRBD1 (6 bases). The CDR3 is 14 residues long. CDR1 is SGHAT, CDR2 FQNNGV, per germline. Trimming left V 5 bases short and J 4 bases short, with 14 bases between. The CDR3 sequence: CASSLQGSFYGYTF. DNA of the CDR3: TGTGCCAGCAGCCTACAGGGTTCCTTCTATGGCTACACCTTC.

The chain employs TRBV28 and TRBJ1-1, with D perhaps TRBD1 (5 bases). The germline V and J ends were trimmed by 8 bases and 7 bases, with 11 bases remaining between them. Germline-derived CDR1 and CDR2 are MDHEN and SYDVKM. The CDR3 loop spans 11 amino acids. DNA of the CDR3: TGTGCCAGCGGTCGGGGGGGTGAAGCTTTCTTT. Its translation: CASGRGGEAFF.

This clone was detected once. The V gene is TRBV7-9, the J gene TRBJ2-5; D is perhaps TRBD2 (6 bases). The CDR3 has 14 amino acids. Per the germline V gene, CDR1 is SEHNR and CDR2 is FQNEAQ (reference sequence). V lost 0 bases and J lost 7, with 12 bases in between. In DNA form, the CDR3 reads TGTGCCAGCAGCTTAGCATGGGGGGAAGGGACCCAGTACTTC. It codes for CASSLAWGEGTQYF.

This chain uses TRBV27 with TRBJ1-1; TRBD1 matches 10 bases. This CDR3 spans 16 amino acids. V was clipped by 6 bases and J by 6 bases; unmatched bases: 13. CDR1 MNHEY and CDR2 SMNVEV come from the germline V gene (reference sequence). The CDR3 spells CASSPLPGTGVPEAFF. The DNA of the CDR3 is TGTGCCAGCAGCCCCCTTCCCGGGACAGGGGTCCCTGAAGCTTTCTTT.

V gene TRBV18 combines with J gene TRBJ1-2; 7 bases map to TRBD1. The germline CDR1 and CDR2 sequences are KGHSH and LQKENI. J lost 6 bases, V lost 3 bases, and 7 bases had no gene match. This CDR3 contains 14 residues. CDR3 residues: CASSPSRGLNGYTF. CDR3 DNA sequence: TGTGCCAGCTCACCCTCCAGGGGGTTGAATGGCTACACCTTC.

This clone was seen a single time. The V and J genes are TRBV27 and TRBJ1-1; 9 bases line up with TRBD1. The CDR3 extends over 15 amino acids. Germline V lookup: CDR1 MNHEY, CDR2 SMNVEV (reference sequence). V shed 4 bases, J shed 2 bases, and the junction held 5 bases outside the gene matches. In DNA form, the CDR3 reads TGTGCCAGCAGTTGGACAGGGGACCCCAACACTGAAGCTTTCTTT. Protein sequence: CASSWTGDPNTEAFF.

DNA for the CDR3: TGTGCCAGCAGCCGACAGGGGATGGGGATCGGGGAGCTGTTTTTT. Protein: CASSRQGMGIGELFF. The V gene is TRBV7-8, the J gene TRBJ2-2; 8 bases agree with TRBD1. Trimming removed 5 bases from V and 7 bases from J; junction bases left unmatched: 9. Looked up from germline, CDR1 is SGHVS and CDR2 is FQNEAQ. This CDR3 is built from 15 residues.

CDR3 nucleotide sequence: TGTGCCAGCAGTTTTGGGGTTAGGAGGGGACCCAAAAACATTCAGTACTTC. This codes for CASSFGVRRGPKNIQYF. The chain couples TRBV28 to TRBJ2-4, with D possibly TRBD2 on 6 matching bases. The CDR3 sequence is 17 residues long. V was clipped by 3 bases and J by 2 bases, with 17 bases between them. CDR1 is MDHEN and CDR2 is SYDVKM in the germline V gene.

This clone appeared once. The genes are TRBV6-5 and TRBJ1-2; weak D call: TRBD1 (5 bases). This CDR3 region has 16 residues. The V and J ends lost 2 bases and 5 bases respectively, with 18 bases between them. The V gene's germline CDR1 is MNHEY and CDR2 SVGAGI. CDR3 residues: CASSYRGINYRYGYTF. The CDR3, as DNA: TGTGCCAGCAGTTACCGGGGGATCAATTATCGTTATGGCTACACCTTC.

The chain recombines TRBV5-1 with TRBJ2-5; no reliable D call. CDR3 length equals 13 residues. Germline CDR1 and CDR2: SGHRS and YFSETQ. With 0 bases removed from V and 2 bases from J, the gap between germline ends came to 5 bases. The CDR3 loop is CASSLVSQETQYF. The CDR3, as DNA: TGCGCCAGCAGCTTGGTGTCTCAAGAGACCCAGTACTTC.

V gene TRBV19 combines with J gene TRBJ2-1; no clear D gene. Germline V gene sequence: CDR1 LNHDA, CDR2 SQIVND (reference sequence). The CDR3 consists of 15 residues. V lost 5 bases and J 4 bases, leaving 15 bases between the germline ends. CDR3 loop: CASSSTSTGYNEQFF. The CDR3 DNA reads as TGTGCCAGTAGTTCGACCTCAACGGGTTACAATGAGCAGTTCTTC.

This rearrangement joins TRBV5-5 to TRBJ2-3; D is undetermined. CDR1 is SGHKS, CDR2 YYEKEE, per germline (reference sequence). The CDR3 spans 13 residues. V was clipped by 4 bases and J by 0 bases, with 6 bases between them. CDR3 in amino acids: CASSLRSTDTQYF. The DNA for the CDR3 is TGTGCCAGCAGCCTCCGGAGCACAGATACGCAGTATTTT.

V is TRBV29-1 and J is TRBJ2-7; 9 bases align to TRBD1. Germline V gene lookup returns CDR1 SQVTM and CDR2 ANQGSEA. V lost 1 base and J lost 4; bases outside the gene matches: 8. The CDR3 totals 15 residues. In DNA form, the CDR3 reads TGCAGCGTTGAAGCCGAGGGGGGGACAGGGTACGAGCAGTACTTC. It is translated as CSVEAEGGTGYEQYF.

V usage is TRBV28 and J usage is TRBJ1-2; 9 bases agree with TRBD1. The trim removed 6 bases at V and 4 bases at J, leaving 18 bases unmatched. There are 18 residues in the CDR3. From germline, CDR1 is MDHEN and CDR2 SYDVKM. The DNA for the CDR3 is TGTGCCAGCAGCGAACAGAACACCTACGGGACAGGGTTCTATGGCTACACCTTC. Its translation is CASSEQNTYGTGFYGYTF.

V is TRBV6-6 and J is TRBJ1-2, with 8 positions matching TRBD1. Unmatched junction bases numbered 6, after V lost 2 bases and J lost 4 bases. The V gene's germline CDR1 is MNHNY and CDR2 SVGAGI (reference sequence). The CDR3 runs to 15 residues. The DNA of the CDR3 is TGTGCCAGCAGTTACCACGACAGGGGAGGCTATGGCTACACCTTC. Translation gives CASSYHDRGGYGYTF.

The J gene is TRBJ2-5, the V gene TRBV19; TRBD1 might be the D (5 bases). Germline-derived CDR1 and CDR2 are LNHDA and SQIVND (reference sequence). V lost 3 bases, J lost 6 bases, and 14 bases lay in between. The CDR3 spans 14 residues. CDR3 protein: CASSMFRDSQTQYF. The CDR3 DNA reads as TGTGCCAGTAGTATGTTTAGAGACAGCCAGACCCAGTACTTC. Full variable domain (missing parts from reference TRBV19 and TRBJ2-5): DGGITQSPKYLFRKEGQNVTLSCEQNLNHDAMYWYRQDPGQGLRLIYYSQIVNDFQKGDIAEGYSVSREKKESFPLTVTSAQKNPTAFYLCASSMFRDSQTQYFGPGTRLLVL.

V usage is TRBV6-6 and J usage is TRBJ2-7, with D uncertain. Trimming shortened V by 6 bases and J by 1 base, and 16 bases separated the two germline ends. Germline values: CDR1 MNHNY, CDR2 SVGAGI (reference sequence). The CDR3 covers 15 residues. The CDR3 sequence is CASSRGKADSYEQYF. The CDR3 DNA is TGTGCCAGCAGCCGTGGTAAGGCGGATTCCTACGAGCAGTACTTC.

In nucleotides, the CDR3 is TGTGCTAGTGCCCGACAAAGCAATCAGCCCCAGCATTTT. Residues: CASARQSNQPQHF. V gene TRBV12-5 combines with J gene TRBJ1-5; D uncertain. The CDR3 has 13 amino acids. Germline-derived CDR1 and CDR2 are LGHNT and FRNRAP. The V gene lost 7 bases and the J gene lost 1 base, with 8 bases spanning the gap.

This rearrangement joins TRBV5-1 to TRBJ2-3; D uncertain. This CDR3 has 11 residues. Germline-derived CDR1 and CDR2 are SGHRS and YFSETQ. Deletions cut 5 bases from V and 2 bases from J, with 3 bases between. CDR3: CASSYTDTQYF. As DNA, the CDR3 is TGCGCCAGCAGTTACACAGATACGCAGTATTTT.